These 29 T cell receptor beta chains originate from one sample sequenced in a study of blood T cells in healthy people across ages. Together with a sample-barcoded 5' primer, a J-beta primer mix was included in a second PCR lasting about 7 to 11 cycles. TCRdb reanalysed the 5' RACE reads using MiXCR and keeps one entry per CDR3 protein. The sample includes 1.6 million or so distinct CDR3 sequences, 30% to 40% of them seen just once. What was sequenced was blood. These receptors came from a woman in her twenties or thirties in good health.

With respect to this clonotype: Germline is not matched at one junction end, which may reflect a read error. The J gene is TRBJ2-1, the V gene TRBV27; no definite D call. The V gene's germline CDR1 is MNHEY and CDR2 SMNVEV (reference sequence). CDR3 size: 11 residues. The DNA for the CDR3 is TGTGCCTGCAGTTTTGGGCATGAGCAGTTCTTC. It specifies CACSFGHEQFF.

About this clonotype: A much larger clone differs by one base, so this may be a read error. J is TRBJ1-2 and V is TRBV4-2; 7 nucleotides line up with TRBD1. Germline V gene sequence: CDR1 LGHNA, CDR2 YNFKEQ. The CDR3 runs to 15 residues. V lost 1 base and J lost 1; bases outside the gene matches: 3. CDR3 loop: CASSQGPGGNYGYTF. The CDR3 DNA follows: TGTGCCAGCAGCCAAGGACCAGGGGGTAACTATGGCTACACCTTC.

This chain connects TRBV20-1 to TRBJ1-2, with 9 nucleotides matching TRBD1. This CDR3 is built from 12 residues. The ends lost 6 bases at V and 6 bases at J; junction bases unmatched: 5. Germline lookup yields CDR1 DFQATT and CDR2 SNEGSKA (reference sequence). CDR3 sequence (DNA): TGCAGTGCAAATGGACAGGGGCATGGCTACACCTTC. Translated, it gives CSANGQGHGYTF.

This clonotype has more than one count but fewer than ten. V is TRBV28 and J is TRBJ1-5, with D possibly matching TRBD1 (6 bases). From germline, CDR1 is MDHEN and CDR2 SYDVKM. V was clipped by 8 bases and J by 2 bases, with 13 bases between them. The CDR3 runs to 14 residues. CDR3 in amino acids: CASRTYRGNQPQHF. The CDR3 coding sequence is TGTGCCAGCCGAACTTACAGGGGCAATCAGCCCCAGCATTTT.

Points on this clonotype: One junction end does not reproduce the germline sequence, and a read error may be involved. This rearrangement joins TRBV6-1 to TRBJ1-1; D may be TRBD1 (6 bases). Per the germline V gene, CDR1 is MNHNS and CDR2 is SASEGT. The CDR3 contains 13 residues. CDR3 DNA: TGCGCCAGCAGTGAAGCAGGGGACACTGAGGCTTTCTTT. Its translation: CASSEAGDTEAFF.

The chain is built from TRBV27 and TRBJ2-7, with 14 bases aligning to TRBD2. CDR3 length: 16 residues. Germline CDR1 reads MNHEY; CDR2 reads SMNVEV (reference sequence). With V trimmed by 5 bases and J by 5 bases, 8 bases remained unmatched. CDR3 in amino acids: CASSPGLAGEEDEQYF. CDR3 DNA sequence: TGTGCCAGCAGTCCGGGACTAGCGGGAGAGGAAGACGAGCAGTACTTC.

This rearrangement joins TRBV3-1 to TRBJ2-5; D gene unclear. The CDR3 loop spans 12 amino acids. Trimming took 1 base from V and 11 from J, leaving 11 bases between them. Germline V lookup: CDR1 LGHDT, CDR2 YNNKEL (reference sequence). CDR3 region: CASSQGAIGQYF. The DNA of the CDR3 is TGTGCCAGCAGCCAAGGTGCTATCGGGCAGTACTTC.

The chain combines TRBV10-3 with TRBJ2-3, with TRBD2 matching over 7 bases. Germline values: CDR1 ENHRY, CDR2 SYGVKD. The V and J ends lost 0 bases and 9 bases, in that order; junction bases with no gene match: 15. This CDR3 is built from 17 residues. CDR3 bases: TGTGCCATCAGTGAGTCGACAGTGTGGGAGGGCCGAGGCACGCAGTATTTT. Its translation: CAISESTVWEGRGTQYF.

This clonotype was seen at least ten times. V gene TRBV5-1 combines with J gene TRBJ2-7; D tentatively reads TRBD1 or TRBD2 (6 bases each). The CDR3 covers 18 residues. Between the trimmed V and J ends, which lost 0 bases and 3 bases, there was a span of 22 bases. CDR1 and CDR2 (germline): SGHRS, YFSETQ. CDR3 sequence reads: CASSLGPAGTGANYEQYF. DNA for the CDR3: TGCGCCAGCAGCTTGGGACCGGCGGGGACGGGGGCGAACTACGAGCAGTACTTC. Filled out from reference TRBV5-1 and TRBJ2-7, the complete variable domain reads KAGVTQTPRYLIKTRGQQVTLSCSPISGHRSVSWYQQTPGQGLQFLFEYFSETQRNKGNFPGRFSGRQFSNSRSEMNVSTLELGDSALYLCASSLGPAGTGANYEQYFGPGTRLTVT.

This rearrangement joins TRBV27 to TRBJ2-5, with 7 bases lining up with TRBD1. From germline, CDR1 is MNHEY and CDR2 SMNVEV (reference sequence). The CDR3 extends over 13 amino acids. Trimming took 6 bases from V and 2 from J; bases not matched to a gene: 3. The CDR3 region has the DNA TGTGCCAGCAGAGTACAGGGGCAAGAGACCCAGTACTTC. It specifies CASRVQGQETQYF.

This clonotype was seen a handful of times. The CDR3 DNA is TGTGCCAGCAGTTTTTGGACGTTCAAAGGGGATACGCAGTATTTT. Amino acid sequence: CASSFWTFKGDTQYF. The rearrangement uses TRBV28 and TRBJ2-3, with no clear D. Germline-derived CDR1 and CDR2 are MDHEN and SYDVKM. With 3 bases removed from V and 6 bases from J, the gap between germline ends came to 16 bases. The CDR3 sequence is 15 residues long.

V usage is TRBV6-2 or TRBV6-3 and J usage is TRBJ2-7; D unclear. Germline V CDR1 and CDR2: MNHEY, SVGEGT. V lost 5 bases and J 3 bases, leaving 17 bases between the germline ends. CDR3 length: 15 residues. CDR3 DNA sequence: TGTGCCAGCAGTCCCTCGACCCTCACCGGCTACGAGCAGTACTTC. Its translation: CASSPSTLTGYEQYF.

The chain is built from TRBV27 and TRBJ2-5; either TRBD1 or TRBD2 may fit D (6 bases each). The J call is uncertain, as TRBJ2-7 better fits the DNA end. The CDR3 is 17 amino acids. Per the germline V gene, CDR1 is MNHEY and CDR2 is SMNVEV (reference sequence). The CDR3 coding sequence is TGTGCCAGCAGTTTATCGGGGGGCAGAAATCCCGTTTACGAGCAGTACTTC. It is translated as CASSLSGGRNPVYEQYF.

This clonotype was seen at least ten times. This chain uses TRBV7-9 with TRBJ2-7, with a tentative D call TRBD1 (5 bases). The CDR3 runs 12 residues. Germline lookup yields CDR1 SEHNR and CDR2 FQNEAQ (reference sequence). V was shortened by 6 bases and J by 3 bases, with 9 bases between the two germline ends. The DNA for the CDR3 is TGTGCCAGCAGTGTACAGGACTACGAGCAGTACTTC. Translated, it gives CASSVQDYEQYF.

The chain is built from TRBV12-5 and TRBJ1-1, with a tentative D call TRBD1 (6 bases). V shed 0 bases and J shed 1 base, with 18 bases lying between them. The CDR3 has 18 amino acids. Germline CDR1 is LGHNT and CDR2 is FRNRAP. The CDR3 DNA follows: TGTGCTAGTGGTTTGGTAGCGGGGGCGATGATAAGGAACACTGAAGCTTTCTTT. It codes for CASGLVAGAMIRNTEAFF.

The CDR3 DNA is TGTGCCAGCAGCTTGGATTCCGATGAGCAGTTCTTC. Translation gives CASSLDSDEQFF. The V gene is TRBV5-4, the J gene TRBJ2-1; no clear D. CDR3 length equals 12 residues. Deletions cut 0 bases from V and 8 bases from J, with 6 bases between. Germline lookup yields CDR1 SGHNT and CDR2 YYREEE (reference sequence). Full variable domain (outside the CDR3, taken from reference TRBV5-4 and TRBJ2-1): ETGVTQSPTHLIKTRGQQVTLRCSSQSGHNTVSWYQQALGQGPQFIFQYYREEENGRGNFPPRFSGLQFPNYSSELNVNALELDDSALYLCASSLDSDEQFFGPGTRLTVL.

This clonotype was detected once. The germline gene is not matched at one end of the junction; a read error may be the cause. The chain uses TRBV20-1 and TRBJ2-3; D uncertain. CDR1 and CDR2 from the germline V gene are DFQATT and SNEGSKA (reference sequence). The CDR3 covers 13 residues. The CDR3 reads CGASFHSTDTQYF. As DNA, the CDR3 is TGCGGTGCTAGTTTTCACAGCACAGATACGCAGTATTTT.

The rearrangement links TRBV6-2 or TRBV6-3 to TRBJ2-1; D uncertain. V dropped 8 bases and J dropped 6 bases, with 8 bases sitting between them. Per germline, CDR1 MNHEY and CDR2 SVGEGT. The CDR3 has 11 amino acids. The CDR3 nucleotides are TGTGCCAGCGGGAATAGCAATGAGCAGTTCTTC. It codes for CASGNSNEQFF.

This chain uses TRBV7-9 with TRBJ1-1, with a possible D match to TRBD1 (6 bases). The ends were cut back, 3 bases at V and 7 bases at J, with 12 bases in the middle. CDR1 is SEHNR, CDR2 FQNEAQ, per germline (reference sequence). The CDR3 totals 13 residues. The CDR3 DNA reads TGTGCCAGCAGCTTGAACCGGGACAATGAAGCTTTCTTT. It codes for CASSLNRDNEAFF.

Here the CDR3 DNA reads TGTGCCAGCAGTTTAAGAGGGGGGCCCTACACCGGGGAGCTGTTTTTT. Protein: CASSLRGGPYTGELFF. The chain is built from TRBV28 and TRBJ2-2; either TRBD1 or TRBD2 may supply D (6 bases each). The germline V gene encodes CDR1 MDHEN and CDR2 SYDVKM. This CDR3 spans 16 amino acids. The V gene lost 2 bases and the J gene lost 3 bases, with 13 bases spanning the gap.

The V and J genes are TRBV3-1 and TRBJ1-5, with 7 bases matching TRBD1. Germline V gene lookup returns CDR1 LGHDT and CDR2 YNNKEL (reference sequence). The CDR3 covers 15 residues. V was pared by 3 bases and J by 5 bases, with 7 bases of the junction left unmatched. CDR3 sequence: CASSQTTGQDQPQHF. CDR3 in DNA: TGTGCCAGCAGCCAGACGACAGGGCAGGATCAGCCCCAGCATTTT. Full variable domain (remainder filled in from reference TRBV3-1 and TRBJ1-5): DTAVSQTPKYLVTQMGNDKSIKCEQNLGHDTMYWYKQDSKKFLKIMFSYNNKELIINETVPNRFSPKSPDKAHLNLHINSLELGDSAVYFCASSQTTGQDQPQHFGDGTRLSIL.

This chain joins TRBV6-6 and TRBJ2-3; D is possibly TRBD1 (5 bases). This CDR3 has 14 amino acids. Trimming took 5 bases from V and 2 from J, leaving 11 bases between them. CDR1 MNHNY and CDR2 SVGAGI come from the germline V gene (reference sequence). The CDR3 spells CASSRQRNTDTQYF. CDR3 in DNA: TGTGCCAGCAGTCGACAGAGAAACACAGATACGCAGTATTTT.

This clonotype was counted only a few times. This chain uses TRBV12-3 or TRBV12-4 with TRBJ2-1, with a possible D match to TRBD2 (6 bases). The CDR3 covers 15 residues. The germline V and J ends were trimmed by 3 bases and 9 bases, with 18 bases remaining between them. As DNA, the CDR3 is TGTGCCAGCAGTTTTGCGGGGAAAGTTTACCTTGAGCAGTTCTTC. Encoded protein: CASSFAGKVYLEQFF.

The chain recombines TRBV30 with TRBJ2-7; D might be TRBD2 (5 bases). The length of the CDR3 is 13 residues. Trimming cost V 0 bases and J 6 bases, with 12 bases left between them. Germline values: CDR1 GTSNPN, CDR2 SVGIG (reference sequence). The CDR3 loop reads CAWSVNPRGEQYF. The CDR3 DNA reads as TGTGCCTGGAGTGTAAATCCCCGGGGCGAGCAGTACTTC.

The rearrangement joins TRBV4-1 to TRBJ2-1; 12 bases are shared with TRBD2. The CDR3 length is 18 residues. CDR1 and CDR2 from the germline V gene are MGHRA and YSYEKL. V trimming: 5 bases; J trimming: 0 bases; junction bases outside the gene matches: 8. CDR3 sequence: CASSSGTSGLYSYNEQFF. For the CDR3, the DNA is TGCGCCAGCAGCTCAGGGACTAGCGGGCTTTACTCCTACAATGAGCAGTTCTTC.

With respect to this clonotype: Given a much more abundant clone one base away, this may be a read error. The missing conserved phenylalanine or tryptophan at the end of this CDR3 makes a read error likely. J is TRBJ2-1 and V is TRBV29-1; D possibly corresponds to TRBD1 (5 bases). The CDR3 totals 13 residues. The germline V gene encodes CDR1 SQVTM and CDR2 ANQGSEA. V was shortened by 2 bases and J by 5 bases, with 10 bases between the two germline ends. For the CDR3, the DNA is TGCAGCGTTGAACGCCCAGGGCACAATGAGCAGTTCTGC. Amino acids: CSVERPGHNEQFC.

This clonotype was seen just once. At one end, the junction sequence differs from germline, possibly due to a read error. The rearrangement joins TRBV12-3 or TRBV12-4 to TRBJ1-3; the D is unclear. The CDR3 sequence is 13 residues long. CDR3 DNA: TGTGCCAGCACTAGGTCCTCTAGAAACACCATATATTTT. This gives the protein CASTRSSRNTIYF.

This clonotype has a count of ten or more. The genes are TRBV20-1 and TRBJ2-7; 9 bases map to TRBD1. V lost 2 bases and J lost 4; bases outside the gene matches: 3. Germline values: CDR1 DFQATT, CDR2 SNEGSKA (reference sequence). The CDR3 is 13 residues long. The CDR3 here is CSARPQGAYEQYF. CDR3 bases: TGCAGTGCTAGACCACAGGGGGCGTACGAGCAGTACTTC.

This clonotype turned up a few times. The gene calls are TRBV10-3 and TRBJ2-1; 8 nucleotides align to TRBD2. Germline V lookup: CDR1 ENHRY, CDR2 SYGVKD. This CDR3 is 16 amino acids long. V was pared by 5 bases and J by 6 bases, with 12 bases of the junction left unmatched. CDR3 sequence reads: CAISSERLAGVNEQFF. The CDR3 nucleotides read TGTGCCATCAGTAGCGAGAGGCTAGCGGGTGTCAATGAGCAGTTCTTC.